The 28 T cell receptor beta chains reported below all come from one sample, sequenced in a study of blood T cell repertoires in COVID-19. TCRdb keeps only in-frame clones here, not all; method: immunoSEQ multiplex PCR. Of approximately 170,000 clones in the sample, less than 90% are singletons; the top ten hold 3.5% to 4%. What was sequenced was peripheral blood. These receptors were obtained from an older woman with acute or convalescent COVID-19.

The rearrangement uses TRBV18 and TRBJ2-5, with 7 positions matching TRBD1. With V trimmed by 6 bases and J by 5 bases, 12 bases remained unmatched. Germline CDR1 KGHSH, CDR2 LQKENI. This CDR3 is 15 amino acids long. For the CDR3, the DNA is TGTGCCAGCTCCCAATCGAGGACAGGTTCGGAGACCCAGTACTTC. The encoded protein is CASSQSRTGSETQYF.

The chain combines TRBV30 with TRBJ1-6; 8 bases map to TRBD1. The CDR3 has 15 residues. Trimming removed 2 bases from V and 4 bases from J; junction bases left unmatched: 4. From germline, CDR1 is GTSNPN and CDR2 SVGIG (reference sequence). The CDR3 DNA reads TGTGCCTGGAGTACAGGGGGTTTTTATAATTCACCCCTCCACTTT. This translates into CAWSTGGFYNSPLHF.

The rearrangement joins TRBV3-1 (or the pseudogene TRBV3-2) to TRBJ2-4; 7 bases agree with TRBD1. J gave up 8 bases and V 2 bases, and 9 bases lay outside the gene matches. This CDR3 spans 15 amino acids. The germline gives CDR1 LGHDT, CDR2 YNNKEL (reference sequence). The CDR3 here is CASSQPQGVMDIQYF. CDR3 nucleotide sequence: TGTGCCAGCAGCCAACCTCAGGGGGTTATGGACATTCAGTACTTC.

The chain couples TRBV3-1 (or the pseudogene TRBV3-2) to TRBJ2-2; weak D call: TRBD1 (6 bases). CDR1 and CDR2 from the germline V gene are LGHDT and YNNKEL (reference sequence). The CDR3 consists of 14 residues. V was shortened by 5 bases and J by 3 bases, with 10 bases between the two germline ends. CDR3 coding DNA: TGTGCCAGCAGCACACGGACAGACACCGGGGAGCTGTTTTTT. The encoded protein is CASSTRTDTGELFF.

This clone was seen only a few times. CDR3 region: CASSLGQGGGQPQHF. The CDR3 DNA is TGTGCCAGCAGCTTGGGACAGGGGGGTGGTCAGCCCCAGCATTTT. This chain uses TRBV7-9 with TRBJ1-5; 11 nucleotides line up with TRBD1. Germline V lookup: CDR1 SEHNR, CDR2 FQNEAQ (reference sequence). CDR3 length equals 15 residues. The J segment lost 6 bases and the V segment lost 3 bases, leaving 4 bases of the junction unmatched.

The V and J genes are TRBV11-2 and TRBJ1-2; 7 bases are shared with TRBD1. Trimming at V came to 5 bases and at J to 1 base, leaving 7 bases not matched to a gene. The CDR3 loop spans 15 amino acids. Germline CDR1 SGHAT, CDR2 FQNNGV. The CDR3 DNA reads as TGTGCCAGCAGCGCGGGACAGCCCCTTAACTATGGCTACACCTTC. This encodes CASSAGQPLNYGYTF.

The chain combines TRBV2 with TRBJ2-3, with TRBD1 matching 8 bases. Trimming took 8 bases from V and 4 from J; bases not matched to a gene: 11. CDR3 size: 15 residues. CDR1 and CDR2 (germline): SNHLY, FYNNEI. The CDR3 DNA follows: TGTGCCAGCTCAAAGCGACAGGGGCAATCAGATACGCAGTATTTT. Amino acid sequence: CASSKRQGQSDTQYF.

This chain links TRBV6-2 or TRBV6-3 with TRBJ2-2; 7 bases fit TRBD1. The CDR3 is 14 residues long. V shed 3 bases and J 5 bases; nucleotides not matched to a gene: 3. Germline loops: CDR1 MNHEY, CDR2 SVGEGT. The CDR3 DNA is TGTGCCAGCAGTTATAACAGGGGAACCGGGGAGCTGTTTTTT. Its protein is CASSYNRGTGELFF.

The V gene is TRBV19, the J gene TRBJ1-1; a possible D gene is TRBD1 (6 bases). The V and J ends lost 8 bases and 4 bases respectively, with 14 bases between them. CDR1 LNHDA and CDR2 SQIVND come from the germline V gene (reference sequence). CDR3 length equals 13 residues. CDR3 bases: TGTGCCAGTTCACAGGGTTGGGCCACTGAAGCTTTCTTT. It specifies CASSQGWATEAFF.

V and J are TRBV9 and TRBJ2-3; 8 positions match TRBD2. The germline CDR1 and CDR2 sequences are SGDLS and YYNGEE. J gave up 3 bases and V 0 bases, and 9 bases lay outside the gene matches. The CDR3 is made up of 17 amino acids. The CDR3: CASSVDGTRGRTDTQYF. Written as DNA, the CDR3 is TGTGCCAGCAGCGTAGACGGGACTAGAGGGAGGACAGATACGCAGTATTTT.

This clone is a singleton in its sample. The DNA for the CDR3 is TGTGCCAGCAGCGTAGTGAGTAGCGGATGGGTTCGCAATGAGCAGTTCTTC. Residues: CASSVVSSGWVRNEQFF. The V gene is TRBV9, the J gene TRBJ2-1, with D possibly matching TRBD2 (6 bases). The CDR3 is 17 amino acids. Germline CDR1 SGDLS, CDR2 YYNGEE. V dropped 0 bases and J dropped 6 bases, with 19 bases sitting between them.

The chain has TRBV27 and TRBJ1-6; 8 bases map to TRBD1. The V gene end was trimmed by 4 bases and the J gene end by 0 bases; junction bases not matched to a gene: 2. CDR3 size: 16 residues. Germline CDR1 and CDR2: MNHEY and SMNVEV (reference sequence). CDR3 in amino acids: CASSSGQGSYNSPLHF. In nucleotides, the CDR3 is TGTGCCAGCAGTTCCGGACAGGGCTCCTATAATTCACCCCTCCACTTT.

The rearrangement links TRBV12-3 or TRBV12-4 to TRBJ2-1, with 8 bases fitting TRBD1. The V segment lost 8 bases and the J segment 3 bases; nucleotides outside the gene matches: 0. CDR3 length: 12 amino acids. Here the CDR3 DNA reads TGTGCCAGCGGGACAGGCTACAATGAGCAGTTCTTC. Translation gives CASGTGYNEQFF.

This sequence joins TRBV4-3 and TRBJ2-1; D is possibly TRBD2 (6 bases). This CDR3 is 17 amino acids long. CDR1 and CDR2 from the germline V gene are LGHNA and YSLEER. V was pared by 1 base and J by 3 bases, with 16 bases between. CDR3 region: CASSQAPSSGHYNEQFF. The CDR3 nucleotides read TGCGCCAGCAGCCAAGCCCCCTCGAGCGGGCACTACAATGAGCAGTTCTTC.

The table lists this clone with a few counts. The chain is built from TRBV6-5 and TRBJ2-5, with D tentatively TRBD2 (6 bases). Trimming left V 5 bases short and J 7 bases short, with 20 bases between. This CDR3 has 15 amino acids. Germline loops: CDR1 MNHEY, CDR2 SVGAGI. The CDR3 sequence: CASSIGTARRVTQYF. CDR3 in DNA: TGTGCCAGCAGTATTGGTACGGCCAGGAGGGTGACCCAGTACTTC.

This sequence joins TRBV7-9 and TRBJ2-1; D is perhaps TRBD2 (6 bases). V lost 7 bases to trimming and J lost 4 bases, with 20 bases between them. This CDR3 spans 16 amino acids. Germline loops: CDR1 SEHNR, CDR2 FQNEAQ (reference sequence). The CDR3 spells CASTPEEGLIYNEQFF. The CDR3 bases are TGTGCCAGCACCCCGGAGGAGGGGCTCATATACAATGAGCAGTTCTTC.

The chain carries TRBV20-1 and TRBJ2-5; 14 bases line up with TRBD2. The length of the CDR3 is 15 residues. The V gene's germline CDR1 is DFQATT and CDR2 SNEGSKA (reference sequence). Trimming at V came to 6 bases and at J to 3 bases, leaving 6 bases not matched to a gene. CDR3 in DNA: TGCAGTGCGAGTAGGACTAGCGGGGGGAAAGAGACCCAGTACTTC. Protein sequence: CSASRTSGGKETQYF.

DNA for the CDR3: TGTGCCAGCAGTTACTTTACAGGGGGAAACACTGAAGCTTTCTTT. This encodes CASSYFTGGNTEAFF. The chain links TRBV6-2 or TRBV6-3 to TRBJ1-1, with 8 bases matching TRBD1. The CDR3 is 15 residues long. Germline trimming cut 1 base from V and 2 bases from J; bases unmatched to any gene: 3. The germline V gene encodes CDR1 MNHEY and CDR2 SVGEGT.

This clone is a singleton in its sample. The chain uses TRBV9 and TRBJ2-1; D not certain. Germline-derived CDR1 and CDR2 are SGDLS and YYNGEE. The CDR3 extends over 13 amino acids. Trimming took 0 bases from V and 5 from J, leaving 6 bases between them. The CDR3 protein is CASSVEQHNEQFF. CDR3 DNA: TGTGCCAGCAGCGTAGAACAGCACAATGAGCAGTTCTTC. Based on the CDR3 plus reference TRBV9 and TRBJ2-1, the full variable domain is DSGVTQTPKHLITATGQRVTLRCSPRSGDLSVYWYQQSLDQGLQFLIQYYNGEERAKGNILERFSAQQFPDLHSELNLSSLELGDSALYFCASSVEQHNEQFFGPGTRLTVL.

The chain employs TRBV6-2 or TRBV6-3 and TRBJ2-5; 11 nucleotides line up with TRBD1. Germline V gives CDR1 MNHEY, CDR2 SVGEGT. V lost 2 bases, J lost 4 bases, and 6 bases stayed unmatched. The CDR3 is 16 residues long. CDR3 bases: TGTGCCAGCAGTTACGGGACAGGGGGAGGAACAGAGACCCAGTACTTC. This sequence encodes CASSYGTGGGTETQYF.

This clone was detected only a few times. For the CDR3, the DNA is TGCGCCAGCAGCTTCGGAGAGCCGAATTCACCCCTCCACTTT. This gives the protein CASSFGEPNSPLHF. The chain has TRBV5-1 and TRBJ1-6; D ambiguous. The germline V and J ends were trimmed by 2 bases and 7 bases, with 10 bases remaining between them. Germline CDR1 and CDR2: SGHRS and YFSETQ. This CDR3 comprises 14 residues.

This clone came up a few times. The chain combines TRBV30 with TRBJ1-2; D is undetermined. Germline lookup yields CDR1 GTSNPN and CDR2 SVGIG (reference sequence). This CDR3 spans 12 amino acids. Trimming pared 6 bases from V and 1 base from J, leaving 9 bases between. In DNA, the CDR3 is TGTGCCTGCCCCAGGAATAACTATGGCTACACCTTC. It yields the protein CACPRNNYGYTF.

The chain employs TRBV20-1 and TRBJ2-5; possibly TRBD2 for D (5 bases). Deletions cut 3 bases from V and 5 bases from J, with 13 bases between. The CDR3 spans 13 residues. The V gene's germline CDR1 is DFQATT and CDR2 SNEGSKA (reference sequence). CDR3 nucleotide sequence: TGCAGTGCTAGTGGGGTGCGCGGGGAGACCCAGTACTTC. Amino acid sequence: CSASGVRGETQYF.

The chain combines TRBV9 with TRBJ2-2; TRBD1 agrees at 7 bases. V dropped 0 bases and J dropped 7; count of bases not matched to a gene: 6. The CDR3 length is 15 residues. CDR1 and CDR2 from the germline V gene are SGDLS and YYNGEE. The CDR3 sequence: CASSVGQGEYGELFF. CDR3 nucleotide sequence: TGTGCCAGCAGCGTAGGGCAGGGGGAGTACGGGGAGCTGTTTTTT.

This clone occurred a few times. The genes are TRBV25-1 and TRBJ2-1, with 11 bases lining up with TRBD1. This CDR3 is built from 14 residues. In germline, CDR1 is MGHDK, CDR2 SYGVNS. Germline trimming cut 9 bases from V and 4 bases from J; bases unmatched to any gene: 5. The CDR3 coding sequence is TGTGCCAGTCGGACAGGGGGCGGATACAATGAGCAGTTCTTC. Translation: CASRTGGGYNEQFF. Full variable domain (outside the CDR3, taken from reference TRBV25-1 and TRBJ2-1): EADIYQTPRYLVIGTGKKITLECSQTMGHDKMYWYQQDPGMELHLIHYSYGVNSTEKGDLSSESTVSRIRTEHFPLTLESARPSHTSQYLCASRTGGGYNEQFFGPGTRLTVL.

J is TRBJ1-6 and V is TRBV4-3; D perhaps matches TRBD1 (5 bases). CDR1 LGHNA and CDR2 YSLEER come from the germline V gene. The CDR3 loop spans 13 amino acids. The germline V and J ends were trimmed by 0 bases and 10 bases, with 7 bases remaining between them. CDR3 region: CASSQDRESPLHF. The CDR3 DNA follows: TGCGCCAGCAGCCAAGACAGGGAATCACCCCTCCACTTT.

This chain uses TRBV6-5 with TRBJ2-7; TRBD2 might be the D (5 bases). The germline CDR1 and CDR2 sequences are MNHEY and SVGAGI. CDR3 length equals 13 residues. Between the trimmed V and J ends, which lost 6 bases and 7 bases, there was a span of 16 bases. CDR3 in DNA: TGTGCCAGCAGCCAAATCCGGGATTCAGAGCAGTACTTC. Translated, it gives CASSQIRDSEQYF.

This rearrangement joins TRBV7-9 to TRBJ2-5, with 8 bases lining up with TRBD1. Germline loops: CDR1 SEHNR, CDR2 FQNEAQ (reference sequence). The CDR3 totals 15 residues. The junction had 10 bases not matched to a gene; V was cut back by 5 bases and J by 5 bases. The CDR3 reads CASSKGDRDRETQYF. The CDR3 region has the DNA TGTGCCAGCAGCAAAGGCGACAGGGACAGGGAGACCCAGTACTTC.